This T cell receptor beta chain derives from a study of blood T cells in healthy people across ages. Study-wide context: With template switching, about one barcoded beta molecule was captured per two T cells. Overall study results and limits: Unsorted PBMC material precluded a definitive naive versus antigen-experienced comparison. Aged donors had fewer naive CD4+ cells and lower diversity than long-lived donors.

Combining a sample-barcoded 5' primer with a J-beta primer mix, a second PCR ran for about 7 to 11 cycles. TCRdb re-called the 5' RACE reads through MiXCR, storing one row per CDR3 protein. The data show approximately 810,000 distinct CDR3 sequences, 25% to 30% seen once. The table lists this clonotype with many counts. The antigen remains undetermined. Germline-derived CDR1 and CDR2 are SNHLY and FYNNEI. The CDR3 has 13 amino acids. V lost 6 bases to trimming and J lost 8 bases, with 14 bases between them. The V call is TRBV2, the J call TRBJ2-1, with D unresolved. The sequenced sample was blood. This receptor was obtained from a woman older than 75 in good health. CDR3 bases: TGTGCCAGCAGGTCAGAGTTTACGGATGAGCAGTTCTTC. Amino acid sequence: CASRSEFTDEQFF.